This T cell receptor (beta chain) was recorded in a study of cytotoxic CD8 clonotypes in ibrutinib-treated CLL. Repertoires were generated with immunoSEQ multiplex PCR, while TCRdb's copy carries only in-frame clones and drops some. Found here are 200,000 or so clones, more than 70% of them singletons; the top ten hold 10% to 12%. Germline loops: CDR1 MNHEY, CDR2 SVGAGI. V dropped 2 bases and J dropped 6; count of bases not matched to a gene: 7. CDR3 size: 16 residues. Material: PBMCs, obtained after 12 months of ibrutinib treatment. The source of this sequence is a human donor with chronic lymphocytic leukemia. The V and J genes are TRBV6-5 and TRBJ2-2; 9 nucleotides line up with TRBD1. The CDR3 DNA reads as TGTGCCAGCAGTTACCGGGGACAGGGCACCCCCGGGGAGCTGTTTTTT. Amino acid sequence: CASSYRGQGTPGELFF.